This is a list of T cell receptor beta chains from one sample in a study of response to subunit inactivated influenza vaccine. Using its own MiXCR run on the RT-PCR reads, TCRdb lists one record per CDR3 protein. Found here are about 570,000 distinct CDR3 sequences, about 10% of them singletons; the top ten hold approximately 11%. The data also belong to a second study, concerning T cells expressing NK-cell markers.

Specimen: PBMCs from blood, collected on the day of vaccination. Receptors originate from a man aged 50 or older who received an inactivated influenza vaccine. CDR3s include the opening cysteine and the closing phenylalanine or tryptophan. D genes are given only for firm matches. The size of a clone is reported for some rows only, either as once, few or many, or as a class for expanded clones.

abundance	j_gene	d_gene	v_gene	CDR3aa	CDR3nt
-	TRBJ2-7	-	TRBV11-2	CASSLRSLGSYEQYF	TGTGCCAGCAGCCTGCGGAGCCTCGGCTCCTACGAGCAGTACTTC
-	TRBJ2-3	-	TRBV7-9	CASSPLVMGADTQYF	TGTGCCAGCAGCCCGCTGGTCATGGGGGCGGATACGCAGTATTTT
-	TRBJ2-2	-	TRBV15	CATSRETVYTGELFF	TGTGCCACCAGCAGAGAAACAGTTTACACCGGGGAGCTGTTTTTT
-	TRBJ1-5	-	TRBV7-9	CASSLGHAQPQHF	TGTGCCAGCAGCCTGGGACACGCTCAGCCCCAGCATTTT
-	TRBJ1-2	-	TRBV3-1	CASSQVTGLGYTF	TGTGCCAGCAGCCAAGTTACAGGGCTTGGCTACACCTTC
many	TRBJ1-4	TRBD1	TRBV5-1	CASKKGVPGTGGNSREKLFF	TGCGCCAGCAAAAAGGGAGTCCCCGGGACAGGGGGTAATTCGCGGGAAAAACTGTTTTTT
-	TRBJ1-1	-	TRBV12-3/TRBV12-4	CASAWLEATEAFF	TGTGCCAGCGCCTGGTTAGAGGCAACTGAAGCTTTCTTT
few	TRBJ1-6	-	TRBV12-3/TRBV12-4	CASSLRKRGDSPLHF	TGTGCCAGCAGTTTACGGAAAAGGGGGGACTCACCCCTCCACTTT
few	TRBJ2-1	-	TRBV3-1	CASSPFPYGSDYNEQFF	TGTGCCAGCAGCCCTTTCCCCTACGGGAGTGACTACAATGAGCAGTTCTTC
-	TRBJ2-1	-	TRBV18	CASSPRVGTRRFNEQFF	TGTGCCAGCTCACCAAGGGTGGGGACTCGTCGGTTCAATGAGCAGTTCTTC
few	TRBJ2-3	-	TRBV29-1	CSVARKGGTDTQYF	TGCAGCGTGGCCCGGAAGGGGGGGACAGATACGCAGTATTTT
-	TRBJ2-3	TRBD2	TRBV4-1	CASSQKGTGGPDTQYF	TGCGCCAGCAGCCAAAAAGGGACGGGGGGGCCAGATACGCAGTATTTT
few	TRBJ2-1	TRBD2	TRBV5-1	CASSGGTSGLWNEQFF	TGCGCCAGCAGCGGGGGGACTAGCGGCCTTTGGAATGAGCAGTTCTTC
many	TRBJ1-5	-	TRBV5-1	CASSLSPGMGNQPQHF	TGCGCCAGCAGCTTGTCCCCAGGCATGGGGAATCAGCCCCAGCATTTT
-	TRBJ1-5	-	TRBV19	CASSIPAGYDQPQHF	TGTGCCAGTAGTATCCCCGCAGGGTACGATCAGCCCCAGCATTTT
few	TRBJ2-7	TRBD1	TRBV4-1	CASSPRDRVGEQYF	TGCGCCAGCAGCCCCCGGGACAGGGTTGGCGAGCAGTACTTC
few	TRBJ1-4	-	TRBV20-1	CSAQQGNEKLFF	TGCAGTGCTCAACAGGGTAACGAAAAACTGTTTTTT
many	TRBJ2-1	-	TRBV5-1	CASSWRGNDNEQFF	TGCGCCAGCAGCTGGAGGGGGAATGACAATGAGCAGTTCTTC
-	TRBJ2-3	TRBD2	TRBV28	CASSPRLAGAATQYF	TGTGCCAGCAGTCCGAGACTAGCGGGAGCGGCTACGCAGTATTTT
many	TRBJ2-1	-	TRBV12-3/TRBV12-4	CASSLYGENEQFF	TGTGCCAGCAGTTTATATGGGGAGAATGAGCAGTTCTTC
few	TRBJ2-7	-	TRBV28	CASSLQGRNEQYF	TGTGCCAGCAGTTTGCAGGGGAGGAACGAGCAGTACTTC
few	TRBJ2-7	-	TRBV20-1	CSARERGELVF	TGCAGTGCTAGAGAAAGAGGGGAACTAGTCTTC
few	TRBJ1-2	TRBD1	TRBV10-3	CAISRQGNNGYTF	TGTGCCATCAGCCGACAGGGGAACAATGGCTACACCTTC
-	TRBJ2-3	-	TRBV12-3/TRBV12-4	CASSLAPGNPTDTQYF	TGTGCCAGCAGTTTAGCGCCAGGGAATCCCACAGATACGCAGTATTTT
-	TRBJ2-5	-	TRBV20-1	CSASLAGPETQYF	TGCAGTGCTAGTCTGGCAGGGCCAGAGACCCAGTACTTC
-	TRBJ2-2	TRBD2	TRBV7-8	CASSPTSGRGGTGELFF	TGTGCCAGCAGCCCAACCAGCGGGAGGGGAGGCACCGGGGAGCTGTTTTTT
-	TRBJ2-1	TRBD2	TRBV7-2	CASSASGTRYNEQFF	TGTGCCAGCAGCGCATCCGGGACTAGGTACAATGAGCAGTTCTTC
few	TRBJ2-2	TRBD1	TRBV6-1	CASSEIGTGGTGELFF	TGTGCCAGCAGTGAAATAGGGACAGGGGGCACCGGGGAGCTGTTTTTT
few	TRBJ2-2	-	TRBV2	CASMTKPGELFF	TGTGCCAGCATGACCAAACCCGGGGAGCTGTTTTTT
-	TRBJ2-1	TRBD2	TRBV20-1	CSATSGSMNEQFF	TGCAGTGCTACTAGCGGGAGTATGAATGAGCAGTTCTTC
-	TRBJ2-7	-	TRBV28	CASSFTGGPDAYEQYF	TGTGCCAGCAGTTTCACGGGGGGCCCAGACGCCTACGAGCAGTACTTC
few	TRBJ2-7	TRBD1	TRBV27	CASTPGQGGYEQYF	TGTGCCAGCACCCCGGGACAGGGGGGATACGAGCAGTACTTC
few	TRBJ2-1	TRBD2	TRBV20-1	CSARLREGYWNEQFF	TGCAGTGCTAGATTGCGGGAGGGCTATTGGAATGAGCAGTTCTTC
many	TRBJ2-7	TRBD2	TRBV20-1	CSARDLPGGPSYEQYF	TGCAGTGCTAGAGATCTCCCGGGAGGGCCTTCCTACGAGCAGTACTTC
-	TRBJ2-2	-	TRBV5-5	CASSLAWGRNTGELFF	TGTGCCAGCAGCTTGGCCTGGGGCAGGAACACCGGGGAGCTGTTTTTT
few	TRBJ2-7	TRBD2	TRBV7-2	CASSLVASGVSSYEQYF	TGTGCCAGCAGCTTAGTAGCTAGCGGGGTTAGCTCCTACGAGCAGTACTTC
-	TRBJ1-2	-	TRBV9	CASSAGVEGYGYTF	TGTGCCAGCAGCGCCGGGGTAGAAGGCTATGGCTACACCTTC
-	TRBJ2-4	-	TRBV29-1	CSVVRQDPNIQYF	TGCAGCGTAGTACGACAGGACCCAAACATTCAGTACTTC
-	TRBJ2-3	-	TRBV10-3	CATLGAGISTDTQYF	TGTGCCACTCTCGGCGCGGGGATTAGCACAGATACGCAGTATTTT
many	TRBJ1-2	-	TRBV4-1	CASSQPTRGGGYTF	TGCGCCAGCAGCCAACCGACCAGGGGCGGTGGCTACACCTTC
many	TRBJ2-1	-	TRBV18	CASSPRISYNEQFF	TGTGCCAGCTCACCTAGAATCTCCTACAATGAGCAGTTCTTC
many	TRBJ2-7	TRBD2	TRBV5-1	CASSSSGGSYEQYF	TGCGCCAGCAGCTCTAGCGGGGGCTCCTACGAGCAGTACTTC
-	TRBJ2-7	-	TRBV7-3	CASRYKKAYEQYF	TGTGCCAGCAGGTATAAGAAAGCCTACGAGCAGTACTTC
-	TRBJ2-5	TRBD2	TRBV11-1	CASSQGLAVGGFQETQYF	TGTGCCAGCAGCCAAGGACTAGCGGTAGGGGGTTTCCAAGAGACCCAGTACTTC
-	TRBJ2-1	TRBD2	TRBV6-2/TRBV6-3	CASFSGTSGQYNEQFF	TGTGCCAGTTTTTCCGGGACTAGCGGGCAGTACAATGAGCAGTTCTTC
many	TRBJ1-5	-	TRBV20-1	CSAPQRGGGNQPQHF	TGCAGTGCGCCTCAAAGAGGGGGAGGCAATCAGCCCCAGCATTTT
many	TRBJ2-1	-	TRBV3-1	CASSQVSSNEQFF	TGTGCCAGCAGCCAAGTTTCCAGCAATGAGCAGTTCTTC
-	TRBJ2-5	TRBD2	TRBV5-5	CASSSRTSGGAGLETQYF	TGTGCCAGCAGCTCCCGGACTAGCGGGGGGGCCGGCCTAGAGACCCAGTACTTC
many	TRBJ2-7	-	TRBV12-3/TRBV12-4	CASSLSTYEQYF	TGTGCCAGCAGTTTAAGTACCTACGAGCAGTACTTC
many	TRBJ2-5	-	TRBV25-1	CASSELAGAQETQYF	TGTGCCAGCAGTGAACTCGCGGGGGCCCAAGAGACCCAGTACTTC
-	TRBJ2-1	-	TRBV30	CAWTHGTYNEQFF	TGTGCCTGGACACACGGGACGTACAATGAGCAGTTCTTC
-	TRBJ1-2	-	TRBV14	CASSQGPTGHGYTF	TGTGCCAGCAGCCAAGGACCCACAGGACATGGCTACACCTTC
few	TRBJ2-3	TRBD2	TRBV4-1	CASRPRLANTQYF	TGCGCCAGCAGACCAAGACTAGCAAATACGCAGTATTTT
few	TRBJ1-1	-	TRBV5-1	CASRDGFGSTEAFF	TGCGCCAGCCGGGACGGGTTTGGGAGCACTGAAGCTTTCTTT
-	TRBJ2-3	-	TRBV6-5	CASSLGTLTDTQYF	TGCGCCAGCAGCCTAGGGACCCTCACAGATACGCAGTATTTT
few	TRBJ2-1	-	TRBV20-1	CSAWGFDEQFF	TGCAGTGCTTGGGGGTTCGATGAGCAGTTCTTC
-	TRBJ1-2	-	TRBV29-1	CSVVAGDNYGYTF	TGCAGCGTTGTAGCGGGGGATAACTATGGCTACACCTTC